This T cell receptor beta chain comes out of a study of radiation and T cells in renal cell carcinoma. Whole-study context: Nephrectomy followed 15 Gy stereotactic body radiation by 4 weeks.

Whole-study results and caveats: In blood, top tumor clones expanded by 2 weeks, shrinking by 4. No pretreatment tumor biopsies were available for baseline clonotypes.

Time point reported: blood 2 weeks post-SBRT. Treatment in this sample: 15 Gy SBRT to primary tumor, nephrectomy 4 weeks later. The tumor was a clear cell renal cell carcinoma. As to this clone: The antigen is undetermined.

Sequenced by immunoSEQ multiplex PCR; TCRdb stores in-frame clones only, minus some. The sample lists tens of thousands of clones, 65% to 90% occurring once. CDR3 length equals 14 residues. From germline, CDR1 is SGHTA and CDR2 FQGNSA. Trimming cost V 7 bases and J 10 bases; bases outside gene matches: 6. The TCR comes from a woman aged 45 to 65 with renal cell carcinoma. The genes are TRBV7-2 and TRBJ1-6; 11 bases are shared with TRBD1. The sequencing used blood, collected from a patient whose treatment included radiotherapy and nephrectomy. The chain's CDR3 is CASTVGQGVSPLHF. CDR3 bases: TGTGCCAGCACGGTGGGACAGGGGGTCTCACCCCTCCACTTT.